The rows below give T cell receptor beta chains drawn from one sample of a study of CD8 T cells in Susac syndrome. TCRdb redid the calling of the immunoSEQ multiplex PCR reads with MiXCR, one entry per CDR3 protein. The data contain over 150,000 distinct CDR3 sequences, roughly 94% of them singletons. Source material: CD4+ T cells from PBMCs. These receptors were collected from a human donor with Susac syndrome. Each CDR3 is given with its conserved first and last residue. Each record gives: V gene, clone size, D gene, J gene, CDR3 DNA, CDR3 protein. The D gene is left open where the match is weak. Rows give clone size only sometimes, using once, few, many, or a class for an expanded clone.

TRBV29-1	.	.	TRBJ1-5	TGCAGCGTTGTAGAGGGGCCGGGGCAGCCCCAGCATTTT	CSVVEGPGQPQHF
TRBV16	.	.	TRBJ2-7	TGTGCCAGCACCTCTGGACAGCTCTACGAGCAGTACTTC	CASTSGQLYEQYF
TRBV7-2	.	.	TRBJ1-1	TGTGCCAGCAGACAGGCGGGTACTATGAACACTGAAGCTTTCTTT	CASRQAGTMNTEAFF
TRBV6-2/TRBV6-3	.	.	TRBJ1-1	TGTGCCAGCACCCTGGGACGGCTGAACACTGAAGCTTTCTTT	CASTLGRLNTEAFF
TRBV3-1	.	TRBD1	TRBJ1-2	TGTGCCAGCAGCCAAAGCGGGACAGGGGGCAATGGCTACACCTTC	CASSQSGTGGNGYTF
TRBV20-1	.	TRBD1	TRBJ1-1	TGCAGTGCTAGAGATAGGGACAGGGTGGGCACTGAAGCTTTCTTT	CSARDRDRVGTEAFF
TRBV18	.	.	TRBJ2-5	TGTGCCAGCTCACCACTCGTTTTGCAGAATAACCAAGAGACCCAGTACTTC	CASSPLVLQNNQETQYF
TRBV14	.	.	TRBJ1-1	TGTGCCAGCAGCCAAGATGGGGTAGGGTATAAGAACACTGAAGCTTTCTTT	CASSQDGVGYKNTEAFF
TRBV20-1	.	.	TRBJ2-7	TGCAGTGCTGAATCCCAGGAGTTGGCCTACGAGCAGTACTTC	CSAESQELAYEQYF
TRBV5-4	.	TRBD2	TRBJ2-5	TGTGCCAGCAGCCTATTTCGGGCTAGCGGGAAGGGAGAGACCCAGTACTTC	CASSLFRASGKGETQYF
TRBV11-2	.	.	TRBJ2-3	TGTGCCAGCAGCTTAGACGGGACTAGCACAGATACGCAGTATTTT	CASSLDGTSTDTQYF
TRBV6-1	.	.	TRBJ2-3	TGTGCCAGCAGGCGACAGGGCACAGATACGCAGTATTTT	CASRRQGTDTQYF
TRBV30	.	.	TRBJ1-1	TGTGCCTGGGACCTCCTGACTGAAGCTTTCTTT	CAWDLLTEAFF
TRBV6-2/TRBV6-3	.	TRBD1	TRBJ2-1	TGTGCCAGCAGTTACCCCGGACAGGGCCCCTACAATGAGCAGTTCTTC	CASSYPGQGPYNEQFF
TRBV30	.	.	TRBJ1-4	TGTGCCTGGAGTGTACGTCGTCAGGTCGGTGAAAAACTGTTTTTT	CAWSVRRQVGEKLFF
TRBV25-1	.	.	TRBJ1-1	TGTGCCAGCAGTGAGGGGTTGAACACTGAAGCTTTCTTT	CASSEGLNTEAFF
TRBV7-2	.	.	TRBJ1-5	TGTGCCAGCAGCTTAGGTGAACAGCGCAATCAGCCCCAGCATTTT	CASSLGEQRNQPQHF
TRBV20-1	.	.	TRBJ1-1	TGCAGTGCTAGAGATCTCAGGGGTATGAACACTGAAGCTTTCTTT	CSARDLRGMNTEAFF
TRBV2	.	TRBD1	TRBJ1-5	TGTGCCAGCAGTGTAGATACGGGCAGGGGGCCGGATCAGCCCCAGCATTTT	CASSVDTGRGPDQPQHF
TRBV19	.	.	TRBJ2-7	TGTGCCAGTAGTACTTCCAGGGGGGCCAGCTCCTACGAGCAGTACTTC	CASSTSRGASSYEQYF
TRBV7-2	.	.	TRBJ2-1	TGTGCCAGCAGCTTAGCGGGGGGCCAGGGTGAGCAGTTCTTC	CASSLAGGQGEQFF
TRBV28	.	.	TRBJ2-7	TGTGCCAGCAGTCGACGGGGCGGCTCCTACGAGCAGTACTTC	CASSRRGGSYEQYF
TRBV28	.	.	TRBJ1-2	TGTGCCAGCCGGAAATGGACGGGGGCCCGCTATGGCTACACCTTC	CASRKWTGARYGYTF
TRBV20-1	once	.	TRBJ1-4	TGCAGTGCTATGTTAACTAATGAAAAACTGTTTTTT	CSAMLTNEKLFF
TRBV30	.	TRBD1	TRBJ2-1	TGTGCCTGGAGTGGGACAGGGGCGGATGGGCAGTTCTTC	CAWSGTGADGQFF
TRBV10-3	.	.	TRBJ2-7	TGTGCCATCAGTGAAATTGGCTCCTTCACCTCCTACGAGCAGTACTTC	CAISEIGSFTSYEQYF
TRBV18	.	.	TRBJ1-5	TGTGCCAGCTCACCAGAGTTGAAGGGCAATCAGCCCCAGCATTTT	CASSPELKGNQPQHF
TRBV20-1	once	.	TRBJ2-3	TGCAGTGCTACCACGTACACAGATACGCAGTATTTT	CSATTYTDTQYF
TRBV6-6	.	.	TRBJ1-1	TGTGCCAGCAGTTACGGACAGTACACTGAAGCTTTCTTT	CASSYGQYTEAFF
TRBV12-3/TRBV12-4	few	.	TRBJ2-7	TGTGCCAGCAGTACGCGACAGGCGGGAGAGCAGTACTTC	CASSTRQAGEQYF
TRBV28	.	.	TRBJ1-1	TGTGCCAGCAGTCCCGCCGTGAACACTGAAGCTTTCTTT	CASSPAVNTEAFF
TRBV5-1	.	.	TRBJ2-3	TGCGCCAGCAGGGATCCGGGGTATACAGATACGCAGTATTTT	CASRDPGYTDTQYF
TRBV20-1	.	.	TRBJ2-7	TGCAGTGCTAGGGCGGCCGAAAGGGGCCACGAGCAGTACTTC	CSARAAERGHEQYF
TRBV3-1	.	TRBD2	TRBJ2-5	TGTGCCAGCAGCCAAGAATGGGCTAGCGGCCAAGAGACCCAGTACTTC	CASSQEWASGQETQYF
TRBV7-2	.	.	TRBJ1-5	TGTGCCAGCAGCTTAGTGGGTTTAGGCAATCAGCCCCAGCATTTT	CASSLVGLGNQPQHF
TRBV3-1	once	.	TRBJ1-2	TGTGCCAGCAGCCAAGGGACAGCCACCCTTGGCTATGGCTACACCTTC	CASSQGTATLGYGYTF
TRBV20-1	.	.	TRBJ2-7	TGCAGTGCCGAACGTAGCAGAACCTACGAGCAGTACTTC	CSAERSRTYEQYF
TRBV20-1	.	.	TRBJ1-4	TGCAGTGCTAGTGTCGGTGGGGGGGCTAATGAAAAACTGTTTTTT	CSASVGGGANEKLFF
TRBV7-2	.	.	TRBJ1-1	TGTGCCAGCAGCCCTCCGGGGGGGGGCACTGAAGCTTTCTTT	CASSPPGGGTEAFF
TRBV30	.	.	TRBJ1-2	TGTGCCTGGAGTAGGACAGTCTATGGCTACACCTTC	CAWSRTVYGYTF
TRBV20-1	.	.	TRBJ1-2	TGCAGTGCTAGAGCGATGAGGAGGGTATCGGCCTATGGCTACACCTTC	CSARAMRRVSAYGYTF
TRBV2	.	TRBD2	TRBJ2-1	TGTGCCAGCAGTGACCCCCGGGGAGCGGGGGGCCGGGATGAGCAGTTCTTC	CASSDPRGAGGRDEQFF
TRBV20-1	.	TRBD2	TRBJ2-3	TGCAGTGCTAGCTCATCCGGGGGGGCGTTGGGTACGCAGTATTTT	CSASSSGGALGTQYF
TRBV18	.	.	TRBJ2-3	TGTGCCAGCTCACCAAGGACTGCTAGCACAGATACGCAGTATTTT	CASSPRTASTDTQYF
TRBV20-1	once	TRBD2	TRBJ2-3	TGCAGTGCTAGGGTCCCCCAACTAGCGGGGCTACCCACAGATACGCAGTATTTT	CSARVPQLAGLPTDTQYF
TRBV21-1	.	.	TRBJ2-7	TGTGCCAGCAGCAAAGAGGGGACAGGCTACTCCTACGAGCAGTACTTC	CASSKEGTGYSYEQYF
TRBV4-1	.	TRBD2	TRBJ2-7	TGCGCCAGCAGCCAAGATTCTAGCGGCTACGAGCAGTACTTC	CASSQDSSGYEQYF
TRBV29-1	.	TRBD2	TRBJ2-1	TGCAGCGTTGAGGAGTGGCCGGGGGGCTACAATGAGCAGTTCTTC	CSVEEWPGGYNEQFF
TRBV7-2	.	TRBD1	TRBJ2-7	TGTGCCAGCAGCTCAGTAGGACAGGGGCCCTACGAGCAGTACTTC	CASSSVGQGPYEQYF
TRBV20-1	.	.	TRBJ2-1	TGCAGTGCTAGAGGCGGAAATGAGCAGTTCTTC	CSARGGNEQFF
TRBV5-1	.	TRBD1	TRBJ2-7	TGCGCCAGCAGCTTGAGGAACAGGGGAATCGGATTTAGCTCCTACGAGCAGTACTTC	CASSLRNRGIGFSSYEQYF
TRBV7-9	.	.	TRBJ1-1	TGTGCCAGCAGCTTAGTCTGGCCAAGGGGCACTGAAGCTTTCTTT	CASSLVWPRGTEAFF
TRBV29-1	.	.	TRBJ2-1	TGCAGCGCTAGGAGCCTAGCCTCGTACAATGAGCAGTTCTTC	CSARSLASYNEQFF
TRBV7-2	.	TRBD2	TRBJ2-5	TGTGCCAGCAGCCCAGGACTAGCGGGAGGACAAGAGACCCAGTACTTC	CASSPGLAGGQETQYF